This T cell receptor beta chain stems from a study of identical twins. V gave up 3 bases and J gave up 1 base, with 15 bases separating them. This CDR3 has 15 amino acids. Germline V gene lookup returns CDR1 DFQATT and CDR2 SNEGSKA (reference sequence). The authors used template switching to add a universal primer site and gave cDNA unique molecular identifiers. A single record per CDR3 protein comes from TCRdb applying MiXCR to the 5' RACE reads. The sample has 450,000 or so distinct CDR3 sequences; roughly 24% are singletons. The same specimen was also included in a second study, on T cells expressing NK-cell markers. As reported in that work: Cells sorted as CD3+CD56+NKG2C+, CD3+CD56+NKG2C- and CD3+CD56-NKG2C+ T cells supplied the TCR beta repertoires. Among CD8+ T cells from about six donors, dominant NKG2C+ clonotypes accounted for about 1.0-7.5%.

The TCR originated in a woman aged 18-29 years in good health. The chain combines TRBV20-1 with TRBJ1-1, with a tentative D call TRBD1 (5 bases). The sequencing sample was made of CD4+ T cells sorted from blood. In nucleotides, the CDR3 is TGCAGTGCTAGCGGATGGCACAGGAAGAACACTGAAGCTTTCTTT. Its protein is CSASGWHRKNTEAFF.